The present entry profiles one T cell receptor (beta chain) with its context. Its antigen remains unidentified. This clone may be a read error of a much larger clone one base away. The germline CDR1 and CDR2 sequences are LGHNA and YNFKEQ. V was cut by 4 bases and J by 5 bases, with 15 bases left in between. The length of the CDR3 is 14 residues. The sample comes from a study of molecular identifiers for immune sequencing clone quantification. Study background: Sequencing covered four of five parts into which replicate RNA from about 20,000 or 100,000 naive CD8 cells was split. Study observations and caveats: Spiked Jurkat TCR RNA equivalent to one cell was reportedly detectable in one million naive cells. Clones above 20 RNA copies held over 98% of effector molecules, under 1% in naive cells.

TCRdb reanalysed the PCR reads using MiXCR and keeps one entry per CDR3 protein. The profile shows a few hundred thousand distinct CDR3 sequences, around 23% of them singletons. V usage is TRBV4-2 and J usage is TRBJ2-7, with D tentatively TRBD2 (5 bases). Sequenced: naive CD8+ T cells from blood, with Jurkat cell RNA spiked in. As for subset: FACS-sorted CD8+CD4-CCR7+CD45RA+ naive T cells. The sequence was obtained from a human donor in good health. Some libraries in this study had Jurkat cell RNA spiked in. The CDR3 region has the DNA TGTGCCAGCAGCCGAGTACGGGGTACCAACGAGCAGTACTTC. Translated, it gives CASSRVRGTNEQYF.